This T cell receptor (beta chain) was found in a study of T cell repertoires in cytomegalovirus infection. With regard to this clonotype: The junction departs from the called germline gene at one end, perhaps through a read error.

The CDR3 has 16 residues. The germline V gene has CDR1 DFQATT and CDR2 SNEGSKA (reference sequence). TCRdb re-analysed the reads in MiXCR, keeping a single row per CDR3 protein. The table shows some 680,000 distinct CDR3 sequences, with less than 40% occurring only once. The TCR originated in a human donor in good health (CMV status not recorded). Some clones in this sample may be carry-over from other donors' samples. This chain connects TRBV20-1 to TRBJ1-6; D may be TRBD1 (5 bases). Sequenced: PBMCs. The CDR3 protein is CSSRDRGSFYNSPLQF. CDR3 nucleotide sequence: TGCAGTTCTAGGGACCGCGGTAGCTTCTATAATTCACCCCTCCAATTT.